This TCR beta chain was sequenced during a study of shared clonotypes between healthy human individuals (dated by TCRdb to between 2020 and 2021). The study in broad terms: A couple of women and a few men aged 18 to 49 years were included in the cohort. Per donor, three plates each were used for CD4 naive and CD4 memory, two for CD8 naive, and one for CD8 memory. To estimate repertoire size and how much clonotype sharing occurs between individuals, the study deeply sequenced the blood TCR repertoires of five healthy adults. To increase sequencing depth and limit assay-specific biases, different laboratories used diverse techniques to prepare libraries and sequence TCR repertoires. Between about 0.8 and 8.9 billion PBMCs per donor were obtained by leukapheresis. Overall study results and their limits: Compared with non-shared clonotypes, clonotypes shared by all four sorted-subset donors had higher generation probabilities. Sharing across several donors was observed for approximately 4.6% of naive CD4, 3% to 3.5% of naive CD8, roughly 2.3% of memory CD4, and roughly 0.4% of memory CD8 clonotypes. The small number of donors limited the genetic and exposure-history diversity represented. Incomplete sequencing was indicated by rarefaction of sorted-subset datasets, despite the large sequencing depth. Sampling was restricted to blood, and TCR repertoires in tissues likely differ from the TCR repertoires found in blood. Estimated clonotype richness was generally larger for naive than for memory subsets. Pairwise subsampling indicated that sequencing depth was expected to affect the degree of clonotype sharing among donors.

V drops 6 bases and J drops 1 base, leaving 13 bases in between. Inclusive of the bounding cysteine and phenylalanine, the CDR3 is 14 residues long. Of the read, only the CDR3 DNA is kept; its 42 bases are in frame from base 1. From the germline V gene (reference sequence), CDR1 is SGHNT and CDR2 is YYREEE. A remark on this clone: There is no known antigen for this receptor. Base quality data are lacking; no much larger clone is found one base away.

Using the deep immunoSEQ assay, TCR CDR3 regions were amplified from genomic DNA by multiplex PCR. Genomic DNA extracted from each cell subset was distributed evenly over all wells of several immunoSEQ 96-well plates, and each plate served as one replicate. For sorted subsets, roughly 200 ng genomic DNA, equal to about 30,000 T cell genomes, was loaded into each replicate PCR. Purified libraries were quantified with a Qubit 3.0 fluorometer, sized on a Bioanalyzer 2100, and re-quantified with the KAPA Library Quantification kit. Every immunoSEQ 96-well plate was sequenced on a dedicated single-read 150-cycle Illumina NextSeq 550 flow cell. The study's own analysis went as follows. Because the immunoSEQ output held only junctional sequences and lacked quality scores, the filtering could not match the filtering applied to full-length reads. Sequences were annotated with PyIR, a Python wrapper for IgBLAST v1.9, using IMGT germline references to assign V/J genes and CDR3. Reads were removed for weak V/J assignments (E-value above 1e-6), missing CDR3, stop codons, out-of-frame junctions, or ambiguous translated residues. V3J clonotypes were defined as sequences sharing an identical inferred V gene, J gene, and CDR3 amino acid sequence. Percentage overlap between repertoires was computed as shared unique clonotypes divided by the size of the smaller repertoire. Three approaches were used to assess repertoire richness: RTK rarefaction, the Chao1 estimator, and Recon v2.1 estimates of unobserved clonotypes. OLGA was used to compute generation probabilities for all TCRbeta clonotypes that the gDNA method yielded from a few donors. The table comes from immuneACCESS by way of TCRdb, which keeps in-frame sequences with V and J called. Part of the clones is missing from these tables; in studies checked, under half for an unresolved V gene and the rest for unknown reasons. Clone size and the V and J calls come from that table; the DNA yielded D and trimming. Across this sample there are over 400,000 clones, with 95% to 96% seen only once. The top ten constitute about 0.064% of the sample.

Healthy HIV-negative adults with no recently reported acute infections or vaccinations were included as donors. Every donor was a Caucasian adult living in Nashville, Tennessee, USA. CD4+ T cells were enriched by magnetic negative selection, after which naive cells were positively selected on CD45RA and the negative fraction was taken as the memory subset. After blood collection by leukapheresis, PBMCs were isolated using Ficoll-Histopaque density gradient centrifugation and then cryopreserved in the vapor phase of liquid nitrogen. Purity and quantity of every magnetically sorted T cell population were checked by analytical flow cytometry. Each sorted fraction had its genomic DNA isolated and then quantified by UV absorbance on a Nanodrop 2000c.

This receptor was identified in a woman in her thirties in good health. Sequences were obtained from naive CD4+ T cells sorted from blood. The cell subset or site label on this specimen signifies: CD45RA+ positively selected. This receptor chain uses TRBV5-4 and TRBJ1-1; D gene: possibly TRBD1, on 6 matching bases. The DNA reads TGTGCCAGCACCAGAGGACAGCAGAACACTGAAGCTTTCTTT. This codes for CASTRGQQNTEAFF.